These T cell receptor beta chains were read from a single sample in a study of beta chain features in type 1 diabetes. Sequencing was performed with immunoSEQ multiplex PCR; in TCRdb, only in-frame clones are kept and a portion is missing. The data contain about 350,000 clones, about 20% of them seen just once; the ten biggest clones take up about 0.044%. Material for sequencing was naive CD4+ T cells from blood. The receptors come from a young woman in good health. Both conserved end residues are part of each CDR3. D genes are given only for firm matches. Rows give clone size only sometimes, using once, few, many, or a class for an expanded clone.

CDR3nt: TGTGCCAGCAGCTTACCTAGCGGGAGAGGAGAGACCCAGTACTTC; CDR3aa: CASSLPSGRGETQYF; v_gene: TRBV5-6; j_gene: TRBJ2-5; abundance: -; d_gene: TRBD2
CDR3nt: TGCAGCGTTCAGGGACAGCTGAATCAGCCCCAGCATTTT; CDR3aa: CSVQGQLNQPQHF; v_gene: TRBV29-1; j_gene: TRBJ1-5; abundance: few; d_gene: TRBD1
CDR3nt: TGTGCCAGCAGCTCCCCGGACAGGGTGATCAAAAACATTCAGTACTTC; CDR3aa: CASSSPDRVIKNIQYF; v_gene: TRBV11-2; j_gene: TRBJ2-4; abundance: -; d_gene: TRBD1
CDR3nt: TGTGCCATCAGTGATCTAAGCGCGGGAAGTGAGCAGTTCTTC; CDR3aa: CAISDLSAGSEQFF; v_gene: TRBV10-3; j_gene: TRBJ2-1; abundance: -; d_gene: -
CDR3nt: TGTGCCAGCAGCGTAACAGCGGGGTACCTACAAGAGACCCAGTACTTC; CDR3aa: CASSVTAGYLQETQYF; v_gene: TRBV9; j_gene: TRBJ2-5; abundance: few; d_gene: TRBD2
CDR3nt: TGTGCCAGCAGTCCACAATTATCGGGTCCCCACGAGCAGTACTTC; CDR3aa: CASSPQLSGPHEQYF; v_gene: TRBV27; j_gene: TRBJ2-7; abundance: few; d_gene: -
CDR3nt: TGTGCCAGCAGCTCGCAGGGGGTTGAGCAGTTCTTC; CDR3aa: CASSSQGVEQFF; v_gene: TRBV7-2; j_gene: TRBJ2-1; abundance: few; d_gene: TRBD1
CDR3nt: TGTGCCAGCAGCCCAGAAACGGGGGGCAATGAGCAGTTCTTC; CDR3aa: CASSPETGGNEQFF; v_gene: TRBV9; j_gene: TRBJ2-1; abundance: -; d_gene: TRBD2
CDR3nt: TGTGCCAGCAGCTTAGTGGGCAGCCCATCCTACGAGCAGTACTTC; CDR3aa: CASSLVGSPSYEQYF; v_gene: TRBV7-2; j_gene: TRBJ2-7; abundance: few; d_gene: -
CDR3nt: TGCGCCAGCAGCCAAGATGTTGACACAATGGGCTACACCTTC; CDR3aa: CASSQDVDTMGYTF; v_gene: TRBV4-3; j_gene: TRBJ1-2; abundance: once; d_gene: -
CDR3nt: TGTGCCAGCAGCCCCGGAGGGCGGGGCTACACCTTC; CDR3aa: CASSPGGRGYTF; v_gene: TRBV7-9; j_gene: TRBJ1-2; abundance: -; d_gene: -
CDR3nt: TGTGCCAGCAGACCACGGGACAGCTATTATTACGAGCAGTACTTC; CDR3aa: CASRPRDSYYYEQYF; v_gene: TRBV6-5; j_gene: TRBJ2-7; abundance: -; d_gene: TRBD1
CDR3nt: TGTGCCAGTAGTCACCGGGGACAGGGTGCTTTCTTT; CDR3aa: CASSHRGQGAFF; v_gene: TRBV19; j_gene: TRBJ1-1; abundance: few; d_gene: TRBD1
CDR3nt: TGTGCCTGGAGTGTAGGTTCTTTCCTAGCGGGGTACATGGAGACCCAGTACTTC; CDR3aa: CAWSVGSFLAGYMETQYF; v_gene: TRBV30; j_gene: TRBJ2-5; abundance: -; d_gene: TRBD2
CDR3nt: TGTGCCAGCAGCCCCGCGGGACAGGGTAAACTGTTTTTT; CDR3aa: CASSPAGQGKLFF; v_gene: TRBV9; j_gene: TRBJ1-4; abundance: -; d_gene: TRBD1
CDR3nt: TGTGCCAGCAGTGAGCGGGGGGGAACCTATGGCTACACCTTC; CDR3aa: CASSERGGTYGYTF; v_gene: TRBV2; j_gene: TRBJ1-2; abundance: -; d_gene: -
CDR3nt: TGTGCCTGGAGGACTCCTCCTAGCGAGCAGTTCTTC; CDR3aa: CAWRTPPSEQFF; v_gene: TRBV30; j_gene: TRBJ2-1; abundance: -; d_gene: -
CDR3nt: TGTGCCAGCAGCTTGCGGGGGGCGAGGGAGCAGTACTTC; CDR3aa: CASSLRGAREQYF; v_gene: TRBV5-5; j_gene: TRBJ2-7; abundance: few; d_gene: -
CDR3nt: TGCGCCAGCAGCTTATCCGGGGTCATGGATACGCAGTATTTT; CDR3aa: CASSLSGVMDTQYF; v_gene: TRBV5-1; j_gene: TRBJ2-3; abundance: -; d_gene: -
CDR3nt: TGCGCCAGCAGCTTGGCTCAGGCAACTAATGAAAAACTGTTTTTT; CDR3aa: CASSLAQATNEKLFF; v_gene: TRBV5-1; j_gene: TRBJ1-4; abundance: -; d_gene: -
CDR3nt: TGCGCCAGCAGCTTTAAGGGGATCTCAGATACGCAGTATTTT; CDR3aa: CASSFKGISDTQYF; v_gene: TRBV5-1; j_gene: TRBJ2-3; abundance: -; d_gene: -
CDR3nt: TGTGCCAGCTCACGAGTTTCCACTGCGAACACTGAAGCTTTCTTT; CDR3aa: CASSRVSTANTEAFF; v_gene: TRBV18; j_gene: TRBJ1-1; abundance: few; d_gene: -
CDR3nt: TGTGCCAGCAGCCTCGACAGGGACACTGAAGCTTTCTTT; CDR3aa: CASSLDRDTEAFF; v_gene: TRBV7-2; j_gene: TRBJ1-1; abundance: -; d_gene: TRBD1
CDR3nt: TGCGCCAGCAGTCAATCTCCGCAGGGGTGCGAGCAGTACTTC; CDR3aa: CASSQSPQGCEQYF; v_gene: TRBV23-1; j_gene: TRBJ2-7; abundance: -; d_gene: -
CDR3nt: TGTGCCTCCCACAGGGGAGAAGCTTTCTTT; CDR3aa: CASHRGEAFF; v_gene: TRBV30; j_gene: TRBJ1-1; abundance: -; d_gene: TRBD1
CDR3nt: TGCAGCGTCCAGGGGTATCAAGAGACCCAGTACTTC; CDR3aa: CSVQGYQETQYF; v_gene: TRBV29-1; j_gene: TRBJ2-5; abundance: few; d_gene: -
CDR3nt: TGCGCCAGCGGACCCCACGGGAGCGAAGAGACCCAGTACTTC; CDR3aa: CASGPHGSEETQYF; v_gene: TRBV5-1; j_gene: TRBJ2-5; abundance: few; d_gene: -
CDR3nt: TGTGCCAGCAGCCCCACGCGGCTGTGGGAGACCCAGTACTTC; CDR3aa: CASSPTRLWETQYF; v_gene: TRBV7-9; j_gene: TRBJ2-5; abundance: many; d_gene: -
CDR3nt: TGTGCCAGCTCACCCGGAGGGGGACTAGCGCCTTACAATGAGCAGTTCTTC; CDR3aa: CASSPGGGLAPYNEQFF; v_gene: TRBV18; j_gene: TRBJ2-1; abundance: few; d_gene: TRBD2
CDR3nt: TGTGCCAGCAGGATTCCGGGACAGGGCGCTTCACCCCTCCACTTT; CDR3aa: CASRIPGQGASPLHF; v_gene: TRBV6-1; j_gene: TRBJ1-6; abundance: few; d_gene: TRBD1
CDR3nt: TGCGCCAGCAGCTTGGGGGGACTAGGAAGCACAGATACGCAGTATTTT; CDR3aa: CASSLGGLGSTDTQYF; v_gene: TRBV5-1; j_gene: TRBJ2-3; abundance: few; d_gene: TRBD2
CDR3nt: TGTGCCAGCAGCTACAGCCGGGAGCAGCCCCAGCATTTT; CDR3aa: CASSYSREQPQHF; v_gene: TRBV7-9; j_gene: TRBJ1-5; abundance: few; d_gene: -
CDR3nt: TGTGCCAGCTGTCTACAGGGGACGAGCAATCAGCCCCAGCATTTT; CDR3aa: CASCLQGTSNQPQHF; v_gene: TRBV2; j_gene: TRBJ1-5; abundance: few; d_gene: TRBD1
CDR3nt: TGTGCCAGCAGGGGGTCGGGGGGGATCTACAATGAGCAGTTCTTC; CDR3aa: CASRGSGGIYNEQFF; v_gene: TRBV6-1; j_gene: TRBJ2-1; abundance: -; d_gene: TRBD2
CDR3nt: TGTGCCTGGAACGACCTCAGGGGGGCTTTCTTT; CDR3aa: CAWNDLRGAFF; v_gene: TRBV30; j_gene: TRBJ1-1; abundance: -; d_gene: TRBD1
CDR3nt: TGTGCCTTTGCAAGCGGGGCTTCGGGGACCCAGTACTTC; CDR3aa: CAFASGASGTQYF; v_gene: TRBV30; j_gene: TRBJ2-5; abundance: few; d_gene: TRBD2
CDR3nt: TGTGCCTGGAGGAGGGGCAGGGGCTATGGCTACACCTTC; CDR3aa: CAWRRGRGYGYTF; v_gene: TRBV30; j_gene: TRBJ1-2; abundance: -; d_gene: -
CDR3nt: TGTGCCAGCAGTTACCACAGTGCGGGATCTGAGACCCAGTACTTC; CDR3aa: CASSYHSAGSETQYF; v_gene: TRBV6-5; j_gene: TRBJ2-5; abundance: few; d_gene: -
CDR3nt: TGTGCCAGCAGCGCCCGGGATACGCAGTATTTT; CDR3aa: CASSARDTQYF; v_gene: TRBV7-9; j_gene: TRBJ2-3; abundance: -; d_gene: -
CDR3nt: TGTGCCTGGAGTGTACCACCGATGTTTGCGGAGGACTCTGGGGCCAACGTCCTGACTTTC; CDR3aa: CAWSVPPMFAEDSGANVLTF; v_gene: TRBV30; j_gene: TRBJ2-6; abundance: few; d_gene: -
CDR3nt: TGTGCCAGCAGTCGACAGGGCAATCAGCCCCAGCATTTT; CDR3aa: CASSRQGNQPQHF; v_gene: TRBV2; j_gene: TRBJ1-5; abundance: few; d_gene: -
CDR3nt: TGTGCCAGCAGCCGGACCTGGACAGGGATTGGCTACACCTTC; CDR3aa: CASSRTWTGIGYTF; v_gene: TRBV14; j_gene: TRBJ1-2; abundance: -; d_gene: TRBD1
CDR3nt: TGTGCCAGCAGATTTCAGGGGGCCGAGCAGTACTTC; CDR3aa: CASRFQGAEQYF; v_gene: TRBV6-5; j_gene: TRBJ2-7; abundance: -; d_gene: TRBD1
CDR3nt: TGTGCCGAGCAGGTATGGACTGAAGCTTTCTTT; CDR3aa: CAEQVWTEAFF; v_gene: TRBV7-9; j_gene: TRBJ1-1; abundance: few; d_gene: -
CDR3nt: TGTGCCAGCAGCTCCCCCCACGGAGGGCGCTACGAGCAGTACTTC; CDR3aa: CASSSPHGGRYEQYF; v_gene: TRBV28; j_gene: TRBJ2-7; abundance: -; d_gene: -
CDR3nt: TGTGCCAGCAGCAGGGGACTAGCGGGGGGACCTTACAATGAGCAGTTCTTC; CDR3aa: CASSRGLAGGPYNEQFF; v_gene: TRBV5-6; j_gene: TRBJ2-1; abundance: few; d_gene: TRBD2
CDR3nt: TGCGCCAGCAGTCAAAAAGAGACAGATGGTGACACTGAAGCTTTCTTT; CDR3aa: CASSQKETDGDTEAFF; v_gene: TRBV23-1; j_gene: TRBJ1-1; abundance: few; d_gene: -
CDR3nt: TGCAGCGTTACGCTAGCGGGTATAGCCAAAAACATTCAGTACTTC; CDR3aa: CSVTLAGIAKNIQYF; v_gene: TRBV29-1; j_gene: TRBJ2-4; abundance: few; d_gene: TRBD2
CDR3nt: TGTGCCAGCAGTTACGGGACAGGGGAGTACGAGCAGTACTTC; CDR3aa: CASSYGTGEYEQYF; v_gene: TRBV27; j_gene: TRBJ2-7; abundance: -; d_gene: TRBD1
CDR3nt: TGTGCCAGCTCACGCCCCCTACCGGGGTCCCGGGGTGGCTACACCTTC; CDR3aa: CASSRPLPGSRGGYTF; v_gene: TRBV18; j_gene: TRBJ1-2; abundance: -; d_gene: -
CDR3nt: TGTGCCTGGAGTGTACTTTGGCAGGTCGGTGAAAAACTGTTTTTT; CDR3aa: CAWSVLWQVGEKLFF; v_gene: TRBV30; j_gene: TRBJ1-4; abundance: -; d_gene: -